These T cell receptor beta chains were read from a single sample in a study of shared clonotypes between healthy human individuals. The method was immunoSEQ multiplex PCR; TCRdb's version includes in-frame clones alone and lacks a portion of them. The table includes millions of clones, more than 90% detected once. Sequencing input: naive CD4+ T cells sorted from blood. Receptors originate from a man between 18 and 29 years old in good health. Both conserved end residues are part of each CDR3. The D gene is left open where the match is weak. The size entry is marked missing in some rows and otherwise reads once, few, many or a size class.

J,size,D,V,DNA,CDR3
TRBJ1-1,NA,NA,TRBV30,TGTGCCTGGAGTGTATCGGGGGACACTGAAGCTTTCTTT,CAWSVSGDTEAFF
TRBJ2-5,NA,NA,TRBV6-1,TGTGCCAGCAGTGATGTCAGTCGTGTAGAGACCCAGTACTTC,CASSDVSRVETQYF
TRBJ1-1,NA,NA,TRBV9,TGTGCCAGCAGCGTAGCGCTGAACACTGAAGCTTTCTTT,CASSVALNTEAFF
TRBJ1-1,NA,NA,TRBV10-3,TGTGCCATCAGTGGTTCAACTGGGAACACTGAAGCTTTCTTT,CAISGSTGNTEAFF
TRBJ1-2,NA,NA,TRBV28,TGTGCCACCCAGGCAGGAATCTATGGCTACACCTTC,CATQAGIYGYTF
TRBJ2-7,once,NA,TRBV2,TGTGCCAGCAGTGAAGAGAGGCAAGTCTACGAGCAGTACTTC,CASSEERQVYEQYF
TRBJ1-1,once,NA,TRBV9,TGTGCCAGCAGCGTAGTAGTAGGGGTTGGGACTGAAGCTTTCTTT,CASSVVVGVGTEAFF
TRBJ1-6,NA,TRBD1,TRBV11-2,TGTGCCAGCAGCGTGGGACAGGGGAATTCACCCCTCCACTTT,CASSVGQGNSPLHF
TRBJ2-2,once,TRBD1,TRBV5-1,TGCGCCAGCAGCGCGGGACAGGGAAAGGCCGGGGAGCTGTTTTTT,CASSAGQGKAGELFF
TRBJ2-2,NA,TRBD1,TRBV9,TGTGCCAGCAGCGCCCGGGACAGGGGAACCGGGGAGCTGTTTTTT,CASSARDRGTGELFF
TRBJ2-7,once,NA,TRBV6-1,TGTGCCAGCACCGGGACCGAGGCGCCCTACGAGCAGTACTTC,CASTGTEAPYEQYF
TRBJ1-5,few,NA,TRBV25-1,TGTGCCAGTCCTGACAATCAGCCCCAGCATTTT,CASPDNQPQHF
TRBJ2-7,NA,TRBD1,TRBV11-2,TGTGCCAGCAGCGCCGGGACAGATAGGAACGAGCAGTACTTC,CASSAGTDRNEQYF
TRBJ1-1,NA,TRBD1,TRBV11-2,TGTGCCAGCAGCTTAGCCCTGGGACAGTGGAACACTGAAGCTTTCTTT,CASSLALGQWNTEAFF
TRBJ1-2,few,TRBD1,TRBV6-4,TGTGCCAGCAGTGAAGGGACAGGAAAGTATGGCTACACCTTC,CASSEGTGKYGYTF
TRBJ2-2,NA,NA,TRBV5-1,TGCGCCAGCATGGAACGGGATACCGGGGAGCTGTTTTTT,CASMERDTGELFF
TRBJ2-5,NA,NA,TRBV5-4,TGTGCCAGCAGCTCACGAAACCGACATCAAGAGACCCAGTACTTC,CASSSRNRHQETQYF
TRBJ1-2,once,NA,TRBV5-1,TGCGCCAGCAGCTTGAATGCGTTGGTGTATGGCTACACCTTC,CASSLNALVYGYTF
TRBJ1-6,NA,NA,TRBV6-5,TGTGCCAGCAGTTACTCAGGGGCATGGAATTCACCCCTCCACTTT,CASSYSGAWNSPLHF
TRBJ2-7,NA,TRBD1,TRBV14,TGTGCCAGCAGCCGCTCTCCGGGGACAGGAGCTTACGAGCAGTACTTC,CASSRSPGTGAYEQYF
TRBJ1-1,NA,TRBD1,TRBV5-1,TGCGCCAGCAGCCCGAGGGGAGGGGGCGATGGGACTGAAGCTTTCTTT,CASSPRGGGDGTEAFF
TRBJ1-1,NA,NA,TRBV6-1,TGTGCCAGCAGTGAACCCGGCTCGGCCCTCCAAGCTTTCTTT,CASSEPGSALQAFF